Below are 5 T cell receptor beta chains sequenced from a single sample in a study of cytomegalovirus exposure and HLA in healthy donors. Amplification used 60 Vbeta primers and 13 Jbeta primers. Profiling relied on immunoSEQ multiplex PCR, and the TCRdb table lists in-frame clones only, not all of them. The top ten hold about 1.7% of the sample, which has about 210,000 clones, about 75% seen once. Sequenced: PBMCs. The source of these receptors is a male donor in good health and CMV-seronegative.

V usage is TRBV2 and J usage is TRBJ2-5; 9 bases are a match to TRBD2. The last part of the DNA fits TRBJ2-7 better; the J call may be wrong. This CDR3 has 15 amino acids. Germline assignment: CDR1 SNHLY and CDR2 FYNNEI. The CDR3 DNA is TGTGCCAGCAGTGGAGGACTAGCGCGCTCCTACGAGCAGTACTTC. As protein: CASSGGLARSYEQYF.

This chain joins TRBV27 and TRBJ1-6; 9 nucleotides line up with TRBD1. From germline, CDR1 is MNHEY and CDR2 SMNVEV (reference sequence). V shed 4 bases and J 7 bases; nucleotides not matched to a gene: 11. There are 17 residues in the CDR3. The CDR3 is CASSSRHDRGWNSPLHF. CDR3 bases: TGTGCCAGCAGTTCGCGCCACGACAGGGGGTGGAATTCACCCCTCCACTTT.

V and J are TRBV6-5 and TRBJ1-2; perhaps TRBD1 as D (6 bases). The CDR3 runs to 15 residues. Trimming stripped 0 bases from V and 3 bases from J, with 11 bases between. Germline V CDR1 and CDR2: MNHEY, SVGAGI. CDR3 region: CASSYSGHRDYGYTF. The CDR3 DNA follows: TGTGCCAGCAGTTACTCGGGACACAGGGACTATGGCTACACCTTC.

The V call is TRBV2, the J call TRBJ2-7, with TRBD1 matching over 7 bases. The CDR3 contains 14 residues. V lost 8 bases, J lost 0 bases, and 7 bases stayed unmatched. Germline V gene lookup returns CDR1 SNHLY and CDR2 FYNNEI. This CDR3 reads CASGLRTGSYEQYF. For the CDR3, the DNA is TGTGCCAGCGGTCTTCGGACAGGCTCCTACGAGCAGTACTTC.

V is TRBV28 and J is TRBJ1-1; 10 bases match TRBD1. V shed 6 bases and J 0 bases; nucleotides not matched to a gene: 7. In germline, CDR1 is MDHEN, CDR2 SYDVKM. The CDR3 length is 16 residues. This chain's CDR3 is CASRPGQGILNTEAFF. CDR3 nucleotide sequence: TGTGCCAGCAGGCCGGGACAGGGGATCCTGAACACTGAAGCTTTCTTT. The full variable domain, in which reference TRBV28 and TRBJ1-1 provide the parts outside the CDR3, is DVKVTQSSRYLVKRTGEKVFLECVQDMDHENMFWYRQDPGLGLRLIYFSYDVKMKEKGDIPEGYSVSREKKERFSLILESASTNQTSMYLCASRPGQGILNTEAFFGQGTRLTVV.